A single sample gave rise to the 18 T cell receptor beta chains below, sequenced in a study of cytomegalovirus exposure and HLA in healthy donors. This table comes from immunoSEQ multiplex PCR, and its TCRdb copy is limited to in-frame clones, with some not included. This sample has fewer than 350,000 clones; approximately 90% occur once, and the top ten carry approximately 0.94%. The sequencing input was PBMCs. These receptors were obtained from a woman under 30 in good health and CMV-seronegative.

The V call is TRBV10-3, the J call TRBJ1-5, with a weak D call TRBD1 (5 bases). The V end lost 2 bases, the J end lost 9 bases, and 11 bases lay between the germline ends. Germline values: CDR1 ENHRY, CDR2 SYGVKD. The CDR3 has 13 residues. CDR3 DNA: TGTGCCATCAGTGAGGCAAAAACAGGGCCCCAGCATTTT. It codes for CAISEAKTGPQHF.

V and J are TRBV18 and TRBJ2-7; weak D call: TRBD1 (6 bases). CDR3 length equals 15 residues. The V gene's germline CDR1 is KGHSH and CDR2 LQKENI. Trimming removed 6 bases at V and 7 bases at J, with 22 bases between. CDR3 nucleotides: TGTGCCAGCTCCCAGTTACAGGGACCCAATGGGGAGCAGTACTTC. It yields the protein CASSQLQGPNGEQYF. The whole variable domain, remainder taken from reference TRBV18 and TRBJ2-7, is NAGVMQNPRHLVRRRGQEARLRCSPMKGHSHVYWYRQLPEEGLKFMVYLQKENIIDESGMPKERFSAEFPKEGPSILRIQQVVRGDSAAYFCASSQLQGPNGEQYFGPGTRLTVT.

CDR3 sequence: CASRRDGSYMNTEAFF. For the CDR3, the DNA is TGCGCCAGCAGGCGGGACGGGAGTTACATGAACACTGAAGCTTTCTTT. V and J are TRBV5-1 and TRBJ1-1; D perhaps matches TRBD1 (5 bases). This CDR3 is 16 amino acids long. CDR1 is SGHRS and CDR2 is YFSETQ in the germline V gene. V was shortened by 5 bases and J by 0 bases, with 17 bases between the two germline ends.

This chain uses TRBV28 with TRBJ2-2, with D perhaps matching TRBD1 (5 bases). The CDR3 is 17 amino acids. CDR1 is MDHEN, CDR2 SYDVKM, per germline. The germline V and J ends were trimmed by 6 bases and 2 bases, with 19 bases remaining between them. The chain's CDR3 is CASSNNYRTTNTGELFF. Here the CDR3 DNA reads TGTGCCAGCAGCAACAACTACAGGACGACTAACACCGGGGAGCTGTTTTTT.

The chain has TRBV28 and TRBJ2-7, with a tentative D call TRBD1 (6 bases). Trimming took 3 bases from V and 6 from J, leaving 15 bases between them. Per the germline V gene, CDR1 is MDHEN and CDR2 is SYDVKM. There are 14 residues in the CDR3. Here the CDR3 reads CASSLARGQLEQYF. CDR3 nucleotide sequence: TGTGCCAGCAGTTTGGCCAGGGGTCAACTCGAGCAGTACTTC.

This clone was counted a few times. The rearrangement uses TRBV29-1 and TRBJ1-2; D may be TRBD1 (6 bases). Trimming stripped 3 bases from V and 7 bases from J, with 18 bases between. The CDR3 has 14 amino acids. Germline V CDR1 and CDR2: SQVTM, ANQGSEA. The DNA for the CDR3 is TGCAGCGTTGACTCATCCGGGACATCACCTGGCTACACCTTC. It encodes CSVDSSGTSPGYTF.

This clone was counted a few times. The chain is built from TRBV9 and TRBJ1-1; D is unclear. Germline V gene data show CDR1 as SGDLS and CDR2 as YYNGEE. The CDR3 runs 14 residues. The V and J ends lost 3 bases and 1 base respectively, with 10 bases between them. CDR3 DNA: TGTGCCAGCAGCGACGGAGAAGGGAACACTGAAGCTTTCTTT. As protein: CASSDGEGNTEAFF.

The CDR3, as DNA: TGCGCCAGCAGCCGCGACCCGGGGGACACTGAAGCTTTCTTT. Translated: CASSRDPGDTEAFF. The V and J genes are TRBV5-1 and TRBJ1-1; D may be TRBD1 (5 bases). CDR1 and CDR2 from the germline V gene are SGHRS and YFSETQ. The CDR3 is 14 residues long. Trimming cost V 4 bases and J 3 bases, with 13 bases left between them. The whole variable domain, filled in from reference TRBV5-1 and TRBJ1-1, reads KAGVTQTPRYLIKTRGQQVTLSCSPISGHRSVSWYQQTPGQGLQFLFEYFSETQRNKGNFPGRFSGRQFSNSRSEMNVSTLELGDSALYLCASSRDPGDTEAFFGQGTRLTVV.

This clone turned up a few times. The gene calls are TRBV27 and TRBJ1-2, with 7 bases lining up with TRBD1. The CDR3 runs 14 residues. Per germline, CDR1 MNHEY and CDR2 SMNVEV (reference sequence). The ends lost 5 bases at V and 3 bases at J; junction bases unmatched: 6. CDR3 protein: CASSANRGDYGYTF. DNA for the CDR3: TGTGCCAGCAGTGCTAACAGGGGTGACTATGGCTACACCTTC.

The chain recombines TRBV7-2 with TRBJ1-5; D unresolved. In germline, CDR1 is SGHTA, CDR2 FQGNSA. V dropped 2 bases and J dropped 0 bases, with 5 bases sitting between them. CDR3 size: 14 residues. CDR3 in amino acids: CASSLRGSNQPQHF. The CDR3 nucleotides read TGTGCCAGCAGCTTACGGGGTAGCAATCAGCCCCAGCATTTT.

The chain combines TRBV28 with TRBJ2-1; D call uncertain. The CDR3 consists of 15 residues. The V end lost 0 bases, the J end lost 0 bases, and 6 bases lay between the germline ends. CDR1 MDHEN and CDR2 SYDVKM come from the germline V gene. CDR3 loop: CASSLWAVSYNEQFF. CDR3 DNA: TGTGCCAGCAGTTTATGGGCCGTCTCCTACAATGAGCAGTTCTTC.

The genes are TRBV5-1 and TRBJ2-3; D possibly corresponds to TRBD2 (7 bases). The germline V gene encodes CDR1 SGHRS and CDR2 YFSETQ. CDR3 length: 16 amino acids. V lost 1 base to trimming and J lost 0 bases, with 12 bases between them. The CDR3 sequence: CASSLTGRGSTDTQYF. CDR3 sequence (DNA): TGCGCCAGCAGCTTGACTGGGAGGGGGAGCACAGATACGCAGTATTTT. The variable domain in full, with the rest retrieved from reference TRBV5-1 and TRBJ2-3, is KAGVTQTPRYLIKTRGQQVTLSCSPISGHRSVSWYQQTPGQGLQFLFEYFSETQRNKGNFPGRFSGRQFSNSRSEMNVSTLELGDSALYLCASSLTGRGSTDTQYFGPGTRLTVL.

V and J are TRBV9 and TRBJ1-3, with D maybe TRBD1 (5 bases). Trimming took 4 bases from V and 3 from J, leaving 20 bases between them. This CDR3 has 17 residues. The V gene's germline CDR1 is SGDLS and CDR2 YYNGEE. CDR3 amino acids: CASSLAAQGFYGNTIYF. The CDR3 DNA reads as TGTGCCAGCAGCCTAGCAGCCCAGGGATTTTATGGAAACACCATATATTTT.

The rearrangement uses TRBV10-3 and TRBJ1-3; tentative D call: TRBD1 (6 bases). The CDR3 length is 14 residues. V lost 6 bases to trimming and J lost 0 bases, with 9 bases between them. Germline V gives CDR1 ENHRY, CDR2 SYGVKD. CDR3 DNA: TGTGCCATCAGAGGGGGGGGCTCTGGAAACACCATATATTTT. As protein: CAIRGGGSGNTIYF.

This clone occurred a few times. The chain is built from TRBV19 and TRBJ1-2; 7 bases match TRBD1. V shed 4 bases and J 4 bases; nucleotides not matched to a gene: 6. This CDR3 has 14 amino acids. Germline V CDR1 and CDR2: LNHDA, SQIVND (reference sequence). CDR3 in amino acids: CASSKGQERYGYTF. CDR3 sequence (DNA): TGTGCCAGTAGTAAAGGACAGGAGCGCTATGGCTACACCTTC.

This rearrangement joins TRBV5-1 to TRBJ2-1; TRBD1 matches at 10 bases. Germline-derived CDR1 and CDR2 are SGHRS and YFSETQ. The CDR3 spans 19 residues. V lost 3 bases and J lost 7; bases outside the gene matches: 19. The CDR3, as DNA: TGCGCCAGCAGCTCCTGGACAGGGGGGTTAAGCGGTATAGGGAATGAGCAGTTCTTC. This codes for CASSSWTGGLSGIGNEQFF. Full variable domain (remainder filled in from reference TRBV5-1 and TRBJ2-1): KAGVTQTPRYLIKTRGQQVTLSCSPISGHRSVSWYQQTPGQGLQFLFEYFSETQRNKGNFPGRFSGRQFSNSRSEMNVSTLELGDSALYLCASSSWTGGLSGIGNEQFFGPGTRLTVL.

CDR3 DNA sequence: TGTGCCAGCAGTGACTCGCCTAGCGGGGAGACGTTCTTC. This sequence encodes CASSDSPSGETFF. V gene TRBV6-4 combines with J gene TRBJ2-1; TRBD2 matches at 9 bases. Trimming removed 0 bases from V and 15 bases from J; junction bases left unmatched: 6. CDR1 and CDR2 from the germline V gene are MRHNA and SNTAGT. The CDR3 spans 13 residues.

V gene TRBV19 combines with J gene TRBJ1-3; D gene ambiguous. This CDR3 comprises 16 residues. V was cut by 2 bases and J by 5 bases, with 16 bases left in between. Germline CDR1 LNHDA, CDR2 SQIVND (reference sequence). In DNA, the CDR3 is TGTGCCAGTAGTATATCGGTTCGTGACTCCAGAAACACCATATATTTT. Its translation: CASSISVRDSRNTIYF.